This T cell receptor (beta chain) was captured by sequencing in a study of beta chain features in type 1 diabetes. Germline V CDR1 and CDR2: LGHNA, YNFKEQ. The CDR3 is 15 amino acids. Trimming took 2 bases from V and 6 from J; bases not matched to a gene: 9. Expressed TCRB transcripts were sequenced after all isolated RNA was converted to cDNA. This table comes from immunoSEQ multiplex PCR, and its TCRdb copy is limited to in-frame clones, with some not included. Counted here are around 160,000 clones, approximately 52% occurring once; the ten biggest clones make up around 0.39%. The sample consisted of Tregs from blood. The rearrangement uses TRBV4-2 and TRBJ2-7; TRBD1 matches 8 bases. This TCR derives from a man younger than 30 in good health. CDR3 nucleotide sequence: TGTGCCAGCAGCCAACCTGGACAGGGTTCAGGCGAGCAGTACTTC. Translation gives CASSQPGQGSGEQYF.